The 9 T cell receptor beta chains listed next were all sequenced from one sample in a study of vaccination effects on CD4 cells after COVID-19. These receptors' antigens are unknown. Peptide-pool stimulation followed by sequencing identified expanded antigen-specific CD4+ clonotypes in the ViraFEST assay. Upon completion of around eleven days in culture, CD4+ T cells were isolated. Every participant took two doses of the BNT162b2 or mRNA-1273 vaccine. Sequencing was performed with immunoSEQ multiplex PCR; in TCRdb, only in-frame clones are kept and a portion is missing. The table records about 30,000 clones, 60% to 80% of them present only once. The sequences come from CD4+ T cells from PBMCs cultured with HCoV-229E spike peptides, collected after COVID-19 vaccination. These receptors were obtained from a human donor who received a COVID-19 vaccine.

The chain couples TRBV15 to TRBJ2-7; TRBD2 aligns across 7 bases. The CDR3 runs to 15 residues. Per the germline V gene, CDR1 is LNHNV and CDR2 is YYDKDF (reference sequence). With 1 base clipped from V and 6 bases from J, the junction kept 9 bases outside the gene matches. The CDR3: CATSRALSAGAEQYF. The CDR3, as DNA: TGTGCCACCAGCAGAGCCCTCTCGGCGGGAGCCGAGCAGTACTTC.

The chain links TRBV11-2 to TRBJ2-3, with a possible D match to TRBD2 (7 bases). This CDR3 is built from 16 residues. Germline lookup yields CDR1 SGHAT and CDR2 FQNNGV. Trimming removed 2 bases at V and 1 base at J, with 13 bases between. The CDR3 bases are TGTGCCAGCAGCTTAACGGGGGGCTTCGGCACAGATACGCAGTATTTT. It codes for CASSLTGGFGTDTQYF.

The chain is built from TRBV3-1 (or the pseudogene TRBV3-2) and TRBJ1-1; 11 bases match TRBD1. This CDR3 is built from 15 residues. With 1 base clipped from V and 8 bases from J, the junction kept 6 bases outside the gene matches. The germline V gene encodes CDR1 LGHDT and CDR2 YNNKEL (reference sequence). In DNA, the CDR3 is TGTGCCAGCAGCCAAGGTAGGACAGGGGGCGGAGAAGCTTTCTTT. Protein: CASSQGRTGGGEAFF.

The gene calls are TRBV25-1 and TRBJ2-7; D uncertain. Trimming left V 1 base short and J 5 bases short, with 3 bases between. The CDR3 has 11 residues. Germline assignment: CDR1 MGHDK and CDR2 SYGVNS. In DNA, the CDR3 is TGTGCCAGCAGTGAATTCCACGAGCAGTACTTC. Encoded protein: CASSEFHEQYF.

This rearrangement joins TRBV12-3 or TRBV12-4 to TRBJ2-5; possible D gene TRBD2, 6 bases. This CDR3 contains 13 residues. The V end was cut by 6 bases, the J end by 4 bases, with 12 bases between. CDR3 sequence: CASSPLARETQYF. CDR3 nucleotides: TGTGCCAGCAGCCCGCTAGCGAGAGAGACCCAGTACTTC.

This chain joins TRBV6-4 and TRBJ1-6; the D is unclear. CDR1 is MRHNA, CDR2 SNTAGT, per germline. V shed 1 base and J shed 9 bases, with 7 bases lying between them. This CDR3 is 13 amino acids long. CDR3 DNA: TGTGCCAGCAGTGACTTTTTGGGTTCACCCCTCCACTTT. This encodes CASSDFLGSPLHF.

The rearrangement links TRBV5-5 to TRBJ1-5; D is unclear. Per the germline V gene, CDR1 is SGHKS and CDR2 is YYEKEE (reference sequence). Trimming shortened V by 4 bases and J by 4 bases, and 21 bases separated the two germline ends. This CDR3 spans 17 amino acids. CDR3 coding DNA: TGTGCCAGCAGCCGGACGGAAGGGTCGAGAATAAATCAGCCCCAGCATTTT. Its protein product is CASSRTEGSRINQPQHF.

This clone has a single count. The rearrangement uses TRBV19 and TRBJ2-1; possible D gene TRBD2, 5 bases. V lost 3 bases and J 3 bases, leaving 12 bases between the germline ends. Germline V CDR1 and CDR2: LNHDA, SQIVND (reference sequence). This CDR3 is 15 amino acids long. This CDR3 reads CASSIPVRDYNEQFF. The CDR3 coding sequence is TGTGCCAGTAGTATCCCTGTGAGGGACTACAATGAGCAGTTCTTC.

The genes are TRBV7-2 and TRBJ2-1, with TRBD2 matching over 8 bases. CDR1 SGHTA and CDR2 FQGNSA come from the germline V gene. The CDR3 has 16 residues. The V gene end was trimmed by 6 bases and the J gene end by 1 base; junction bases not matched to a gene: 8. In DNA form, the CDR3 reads TGTGCCAGCAGACACTTAAAGCGGGAGTCCTACAATGAGCAGTTCTTC. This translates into CASRHLKRESYNEQFF.